This T cell receptor beta chain came from a study of cytomegalovirus exposure and HLA in healthy donors. Study-level points and caveats: Associated with cytomegalovirus, according to the listing, were around 160 TCR beta chains. It was reported that the classifier diagnosed cytomegalovirus status with high specificity and sensitivity in both the original and validation cohorts. In vitro checks showed that a few CMV-associated chains really do target CMV antigens.

Of note for this clone: The target antigen is unknown.

CDR3 length: 15 amino acids. With 5 bases clipped from V and 5 bases from J, the junction kept 5 bases outside the gene matches. Germline V CDR1 and CDR2: SGHAT, FQNNGV. Clones were read by immunoSEQ multiplex PCR, and TCRdb kept only the in-frame ones, dropping some. The repertoire consists of 250,000 to 400,000 clones, with roughly 86% occurring once and the leading ten covering 0.9% to 1%. This TCR was recovered from a man aged 30-40 years in good health and CMV-seronegative. Sequencing used PBMCs. The chain uses TRBV11-2 and TRBJ2-2, with 10 positions matching TRBD1. The CDR3 is CASSPRGQGTGELFF. CDR3 nucleotide sequence: TGTGCCAGCAGCCCTAGGGGACAGGGGACCGGGGAGCTGTTTTTT. The variable domain in full, with the rest retrieved from reference TRBV11-2 and TRBJ2-2, is EAGVAQSPRYKIIEKRQSVAFWCNPISGHATLYWYQQILGQGPKLLIQFQNNGVVDDSQLPKDRFSAERLKGVDSTLKIQPAKLEDSAVYLCASSPRGQGTGELFFGEGSRLTVL.